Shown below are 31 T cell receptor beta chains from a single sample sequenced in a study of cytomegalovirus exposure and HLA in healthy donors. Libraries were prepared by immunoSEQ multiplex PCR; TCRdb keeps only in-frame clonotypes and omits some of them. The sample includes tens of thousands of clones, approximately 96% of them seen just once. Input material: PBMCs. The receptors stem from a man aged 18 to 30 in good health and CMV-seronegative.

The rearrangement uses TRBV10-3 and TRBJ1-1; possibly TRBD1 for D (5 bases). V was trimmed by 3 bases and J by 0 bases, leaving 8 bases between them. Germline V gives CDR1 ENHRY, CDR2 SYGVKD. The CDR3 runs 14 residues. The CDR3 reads CAISDSGLNTEAFF. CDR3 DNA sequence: TGTGCCATCAGTGACTCAGGGTTGAACACTGAAGCTTTCTTT.

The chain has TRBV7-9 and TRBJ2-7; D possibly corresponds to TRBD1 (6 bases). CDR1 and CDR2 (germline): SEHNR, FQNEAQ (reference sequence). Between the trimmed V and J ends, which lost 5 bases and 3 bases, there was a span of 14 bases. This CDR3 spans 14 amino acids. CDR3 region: CASSTSLGHYEQYF. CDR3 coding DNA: TGTGCCAGCAGCACTAGTCTGGGACACTACGAGCAGTACTTC.

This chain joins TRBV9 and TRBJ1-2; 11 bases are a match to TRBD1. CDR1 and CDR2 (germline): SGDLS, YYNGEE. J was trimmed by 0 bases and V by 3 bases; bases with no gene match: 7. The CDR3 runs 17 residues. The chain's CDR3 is CASSDGQGAASNYGYTF. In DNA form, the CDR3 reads TGTGCCAGCAGCGACGGACAGGGGGCGGCCTCTAACTATGGCTACACCTTC.

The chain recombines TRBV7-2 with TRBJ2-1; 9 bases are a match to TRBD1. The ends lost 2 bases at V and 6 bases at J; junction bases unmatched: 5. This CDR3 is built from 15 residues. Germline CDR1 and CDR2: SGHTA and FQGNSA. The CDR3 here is CASSLRTGAINEQFF. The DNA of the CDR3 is TGTGCCAGCAGCTTAAGGACAGGGGCTATCAATGAGCAGTTCTTC.

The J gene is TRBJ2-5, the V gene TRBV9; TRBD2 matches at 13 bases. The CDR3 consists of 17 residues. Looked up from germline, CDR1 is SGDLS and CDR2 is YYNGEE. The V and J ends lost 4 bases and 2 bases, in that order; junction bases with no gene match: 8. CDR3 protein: CASSSGGLAGFQETQYF. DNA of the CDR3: TGTGCCAGCAGCTCCGGGGGACTAGCGGGATTTCAAGAGACCCAGTACTTC.

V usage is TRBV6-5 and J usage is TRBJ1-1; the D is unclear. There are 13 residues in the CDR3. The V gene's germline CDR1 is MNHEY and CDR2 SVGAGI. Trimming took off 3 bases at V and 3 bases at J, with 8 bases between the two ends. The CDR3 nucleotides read TGTGCCAGCAGTTATTCGGGGTACACTGAAGCTTTCTTT. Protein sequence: CASSYSGYTEAFF.

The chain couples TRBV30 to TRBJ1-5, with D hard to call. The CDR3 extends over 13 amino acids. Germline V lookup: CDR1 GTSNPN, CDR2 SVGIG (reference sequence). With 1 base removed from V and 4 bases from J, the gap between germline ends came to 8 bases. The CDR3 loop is CAWSGGANQPQHF. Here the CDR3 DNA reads TGTGCCTGGAGTGGTGGAGCGAATCAGCCCCAGCATTTT. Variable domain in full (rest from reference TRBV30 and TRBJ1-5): SQTIHQWPATLVQPVGSPLSLECTVEGTSNPNLYWYRQAAGRGLQLLFYSVGIGQISSEVPQNLSASRPQDRQFILSSKKLLLSDSGFYLCAWSGGANQPQHFGDGTRLSIL.

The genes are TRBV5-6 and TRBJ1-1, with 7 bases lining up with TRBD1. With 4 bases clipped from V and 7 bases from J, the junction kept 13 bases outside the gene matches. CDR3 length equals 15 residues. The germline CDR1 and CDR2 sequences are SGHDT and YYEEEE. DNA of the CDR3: TGTGCCAGCAGCGAAGGGACAGTGAGCCTCTATGAAGCTTTCTTT. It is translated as CASSEGTVSLYEAFF.

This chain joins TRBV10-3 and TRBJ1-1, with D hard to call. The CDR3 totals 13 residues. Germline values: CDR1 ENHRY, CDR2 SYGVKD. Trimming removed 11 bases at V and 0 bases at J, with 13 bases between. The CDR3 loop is CASYAAVNTEAFF. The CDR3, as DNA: TGTGCCTCGTACGCGGCAGTGAACACTGAAGCTTTCTTT.

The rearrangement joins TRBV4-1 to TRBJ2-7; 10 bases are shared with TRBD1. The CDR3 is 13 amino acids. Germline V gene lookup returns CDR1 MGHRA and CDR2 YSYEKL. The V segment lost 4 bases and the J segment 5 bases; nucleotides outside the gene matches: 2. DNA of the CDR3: TGCGCCAGCAGCCGGGACAGGGGTCACGAGCAGTACTTC. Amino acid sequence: CASSRDRGHEQYF.

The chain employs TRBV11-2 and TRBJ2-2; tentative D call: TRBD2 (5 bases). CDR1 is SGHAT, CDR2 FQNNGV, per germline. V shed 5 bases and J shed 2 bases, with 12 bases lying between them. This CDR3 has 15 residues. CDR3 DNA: TGTGCCAGCAGCCCGAGGTCGGGAAACACCGGGGAGCTGTTTTTT. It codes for CASSPRSGNTGELFF.

CDR3 bases: TGTGCCAGCTCACAGACAGGGGGACTTGGGGGCTACACCTTC. This codes for CASSQTGGLGGYTF. The chain combines TRBV18 with TRBJ1-2; 9 bases are a match to TRBD1. V shed 4 bases and J 8 bases; nucleotides not matched to a gene: 8. CDR3 length: 14 residues. Germline CDR1 is KGHSH and CDR2 is LQKENI.

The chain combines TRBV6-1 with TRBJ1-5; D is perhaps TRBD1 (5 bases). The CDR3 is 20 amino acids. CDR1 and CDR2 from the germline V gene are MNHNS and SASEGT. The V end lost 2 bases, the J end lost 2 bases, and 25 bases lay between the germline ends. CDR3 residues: CASSEPYLTRSGSGNQPQHF. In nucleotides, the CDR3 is TGTGCCAGCAGTGAACCTTACCTGACTCGTTCAGGGTCAGGCAATCAGCCCCAGCATTTT.

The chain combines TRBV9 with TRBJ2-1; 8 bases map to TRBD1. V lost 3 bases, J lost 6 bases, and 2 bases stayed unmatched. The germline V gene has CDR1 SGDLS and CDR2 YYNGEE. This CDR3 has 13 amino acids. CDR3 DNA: TGTGCCAGCAGCGGGACAGGGTCCAATGAGCAGTTCTTC. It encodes CASSGTGSNEQFF.

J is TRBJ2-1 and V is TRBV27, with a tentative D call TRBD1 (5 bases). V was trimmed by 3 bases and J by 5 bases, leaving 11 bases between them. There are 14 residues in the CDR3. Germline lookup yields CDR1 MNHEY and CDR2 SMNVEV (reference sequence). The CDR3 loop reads CASSFDRSNNEQFF. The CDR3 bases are TGTGCCAGCAGTTTTGACAGATCCAACAATGAGCAGTTCTTC.

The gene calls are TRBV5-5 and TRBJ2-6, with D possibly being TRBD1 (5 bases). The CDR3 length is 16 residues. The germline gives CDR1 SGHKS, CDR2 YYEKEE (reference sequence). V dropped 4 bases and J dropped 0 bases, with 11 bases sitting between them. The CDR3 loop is CASSPDRPSGANVLTF. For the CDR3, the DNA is TGTGCCAGCAGCCCCGACAGACCCTCTGGGGCCAACGTCCTGACTTTC.

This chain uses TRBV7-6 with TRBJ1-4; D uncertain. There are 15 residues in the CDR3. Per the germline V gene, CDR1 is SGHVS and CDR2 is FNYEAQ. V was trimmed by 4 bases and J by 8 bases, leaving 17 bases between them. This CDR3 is CASSWTGGDREKLFF. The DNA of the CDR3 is TGTGCCAGCAGCTGGACCGGCGGGGATCGAGAAAAACTGTTTTTT.

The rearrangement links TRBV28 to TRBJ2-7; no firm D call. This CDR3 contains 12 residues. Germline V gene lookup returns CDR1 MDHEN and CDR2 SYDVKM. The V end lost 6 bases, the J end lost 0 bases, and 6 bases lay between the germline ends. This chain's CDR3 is CASRGPSYEQYF. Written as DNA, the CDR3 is TGTGCCAGCAGGGGCCCCTCCTACGAGCAGTACTTC.

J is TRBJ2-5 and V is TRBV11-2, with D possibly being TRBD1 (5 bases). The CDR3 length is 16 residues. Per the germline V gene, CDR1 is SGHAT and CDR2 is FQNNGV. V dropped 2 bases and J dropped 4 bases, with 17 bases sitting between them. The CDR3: CASSLNPGLSGETQYF. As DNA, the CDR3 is TGTGCCAGCAGCTTAAACCCAGGGTTAAGTGGAGAGACCCAGTACTTC. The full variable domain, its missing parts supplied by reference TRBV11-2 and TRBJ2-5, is EAGVAQSPRYKIIEKRQSVAFWCNPISGHATLYWYQQILGQGPKLLIQFQNNGVVDDSQLPKDRFSAERLKGVDSTLKIQPAKLEDSAVYLCASSLNPGLSGETQYFGPGTRLLVL.

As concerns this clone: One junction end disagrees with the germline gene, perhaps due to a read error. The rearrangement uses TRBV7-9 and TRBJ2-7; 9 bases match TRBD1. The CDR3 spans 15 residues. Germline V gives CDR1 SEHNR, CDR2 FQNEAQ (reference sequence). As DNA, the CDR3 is TGTGCCAGCAGCCTAGCCGGGACAGGGACCTACGAGCAGTACTTC. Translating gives CASSLAGTGTYEQYF.

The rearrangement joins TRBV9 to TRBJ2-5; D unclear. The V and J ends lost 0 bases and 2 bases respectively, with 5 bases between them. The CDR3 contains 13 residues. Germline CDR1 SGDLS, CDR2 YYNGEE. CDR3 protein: CASSVGQQETQYF. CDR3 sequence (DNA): TGTGCCAGCAGCGTAGGGCAGCAAGAGACCCAGTACTTC.

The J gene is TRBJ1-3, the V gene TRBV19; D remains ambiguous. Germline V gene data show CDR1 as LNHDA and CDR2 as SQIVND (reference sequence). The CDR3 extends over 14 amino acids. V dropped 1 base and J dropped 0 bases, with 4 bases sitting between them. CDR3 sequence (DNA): TGTGCCAGTAGTATAGGAGTCTCTGGAAACACCATATATTTT. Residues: CASSIGVSGNTIYF.

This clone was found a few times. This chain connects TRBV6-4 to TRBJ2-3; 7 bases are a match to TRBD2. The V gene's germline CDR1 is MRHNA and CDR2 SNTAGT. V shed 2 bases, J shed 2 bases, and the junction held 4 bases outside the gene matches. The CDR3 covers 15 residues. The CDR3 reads CASSDGGRATDTQYF. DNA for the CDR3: TGTGCCAGCAGTGACGGAGGGAGGGCCACAGATACGCAGTATTTT.

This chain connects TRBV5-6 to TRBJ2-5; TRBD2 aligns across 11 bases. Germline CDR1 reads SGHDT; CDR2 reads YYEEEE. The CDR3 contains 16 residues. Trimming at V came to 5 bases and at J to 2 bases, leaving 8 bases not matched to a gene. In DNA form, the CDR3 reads TGTGCCAGCAGTTCCGGACTAGCGGGTATTCAAGAGACCCAGTACTTC. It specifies CASSSGLAGIQETQYF.

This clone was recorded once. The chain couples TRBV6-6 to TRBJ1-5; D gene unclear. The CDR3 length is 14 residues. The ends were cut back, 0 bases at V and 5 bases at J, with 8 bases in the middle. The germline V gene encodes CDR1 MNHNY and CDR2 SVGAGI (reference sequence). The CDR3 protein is CASSYSSADQPQHF. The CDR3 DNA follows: TGTGCCAGCAGTTACTCTTCAGCGGATCAGCCCCAGCATTTT.

In DNA, the CDR3 is TGTGCCAGCAGCCGACAGGGGGCGCCGGCTTTCTTT. It is translated as CASSRQGAPAFF. This chain links TRBV11-2 with TRBJ1-1; 10 positions agree with TRBD1. V gave up 5 bases and J gave up 11 bases; unmatched junction bases: 5. In germline, CDR1 is SGHAT, CDR2 FQNNGV. The CDR3 consists of 12 residues.

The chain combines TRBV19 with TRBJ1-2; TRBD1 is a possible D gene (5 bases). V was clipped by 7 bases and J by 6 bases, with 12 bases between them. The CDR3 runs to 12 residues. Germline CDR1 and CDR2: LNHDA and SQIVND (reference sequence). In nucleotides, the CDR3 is TGTGCCAGTAATGTGGCGGGGCATGGCTACACCTTC. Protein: CASNVAGHGYTF.

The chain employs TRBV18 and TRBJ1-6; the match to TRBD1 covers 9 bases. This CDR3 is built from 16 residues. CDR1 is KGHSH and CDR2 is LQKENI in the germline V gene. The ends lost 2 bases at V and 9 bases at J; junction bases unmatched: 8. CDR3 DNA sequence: TGTGCCAGCTCACCAGGACAGGGGACAACCGGTTCACCCCTCCACTTT. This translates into CASSPGQGTTGSPLHF.

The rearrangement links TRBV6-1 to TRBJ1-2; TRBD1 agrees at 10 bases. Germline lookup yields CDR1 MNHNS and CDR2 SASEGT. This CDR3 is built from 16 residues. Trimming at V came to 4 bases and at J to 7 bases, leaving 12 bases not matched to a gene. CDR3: CASSVRDRGRPRGYTF. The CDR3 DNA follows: TGTGCCAGCAGTGTCCGGGACAGGGGTCGTCCGCGTGGCTACACCTTC.

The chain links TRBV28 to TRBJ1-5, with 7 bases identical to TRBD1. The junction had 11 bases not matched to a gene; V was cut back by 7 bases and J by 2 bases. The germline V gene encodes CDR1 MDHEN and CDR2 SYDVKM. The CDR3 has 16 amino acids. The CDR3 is CASTKPTGMGNQPQHF. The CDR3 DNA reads TGTGCCAGCACAAAACCGACAGGGATGGGCAATCAGCCCCAGCATTTT. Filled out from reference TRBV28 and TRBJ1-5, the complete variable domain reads DVKVTQSSRYLVKRTGEKVFLECVQDMDHENMFWYRQDPGLGLRLIYFSYDVKMKEKGDIPEGYSVSREKKERFSLILESASTNQTSMYLCASTKPTGMGNQPQHFGDGTRLSIL.

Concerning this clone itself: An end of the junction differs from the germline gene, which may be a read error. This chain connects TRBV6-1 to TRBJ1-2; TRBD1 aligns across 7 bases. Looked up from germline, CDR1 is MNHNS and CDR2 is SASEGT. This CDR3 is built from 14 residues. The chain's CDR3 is CASIETGTDHGYTF. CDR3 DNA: TGTGCCAGCATTGAAACCGGGACAGATCATGGCTACACCTTC.